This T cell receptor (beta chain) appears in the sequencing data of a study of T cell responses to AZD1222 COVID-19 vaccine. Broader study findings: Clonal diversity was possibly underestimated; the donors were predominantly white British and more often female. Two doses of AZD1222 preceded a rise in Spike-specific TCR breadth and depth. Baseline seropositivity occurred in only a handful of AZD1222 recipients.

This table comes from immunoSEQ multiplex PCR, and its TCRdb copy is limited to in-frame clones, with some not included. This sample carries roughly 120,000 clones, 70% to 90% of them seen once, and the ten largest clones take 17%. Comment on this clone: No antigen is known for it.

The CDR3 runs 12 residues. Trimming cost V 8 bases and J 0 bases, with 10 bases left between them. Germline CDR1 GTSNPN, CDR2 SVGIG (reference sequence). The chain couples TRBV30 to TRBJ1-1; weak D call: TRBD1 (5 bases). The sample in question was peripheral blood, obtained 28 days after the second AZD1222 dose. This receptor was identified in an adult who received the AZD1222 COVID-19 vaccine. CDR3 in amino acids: CAGGRMNTEAFF. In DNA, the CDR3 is TGTGCCGGGGGACGGATGAACACTGAAGCTTTCTTT.